The rows below give T cell receptor beta chains drawn from one sample of a study of cytomegalovirus exposure and HLA in healthy donors. Some clones are missing from TCRdb's copy, which holds only in-frame ones; the method was immunoSEQ multiplex PCR. In all, the sample yields 50,000 or so clones. The specimen sequenced was PBMCs. The receptor source for this set is a man between 40 and 49 years old in good health and CMV-seropositive. The CDR3 runs from the conserved cysteine through the conserved F or W. D genes are given only for firm matches.

TRBD1 TRBJ1-6 TRBV18 CASSPGQNNSPLHF TGTGCCAGCTCACCGGGACAGAATAATTCACCCCTCCACTTT
TRBD2 TRBJ2-7 TRBV6-5 CASSYSRSGLAYEQYF TGTGCCAGCAGTTACTCGAGGTCGGGACTAGCGTACGAGCAGTACTTC
. TRBJ2-1 TRBV6-5 CASSSKEARFADEQFF TGTGCCAGCAGTTCCAAAGAGGCCCGGTTCGCCGATGAGCAGTTCTTC
. TRBJ2-3 TRBV7-9 CASSHPWQGLTDTQYF TGTGCCAGTTCACACCCGTGGCAGGGTCTAACAGATACGCAGTATTTT
. TRBJ1-2 TRBV27 CASSLTGGHGYTF TGTGCCAGCAGTTTAACAGGCGGCCATGGCTACACCTTC
. TRBJ2-7 TRBV6-1 CASSSDSHPYEQYF TGTGCCAGCAGTTCTGACAGTCACCCCTACGAGCAGTACTTC
. TRBJ2-2 TRBV19 CASSIERGYTGELFF TGTGCCAGTAGTATTGAGAGGGGGTACACCGGGGAGCTGTTTTTT
. TRBJ2-7 TRBV13 CASSNPGSREQYF TGTGCCAGCAGCAACCCGGGTTCCCGCGAGCAGTACTTC
. TRBJ2-3 TRBV29-1 CSVGFTDAQYF TGCAGCGTTGGATTCACAGATGCGCAGTATTTT
. TRBJ2-7 TRBV28 CASSGRQSPSSSYEQYF TGTGCCAGCAGTGGCCGACAAAGCCCGTCGAGCTCCTACGAGCAGTACTTC
. TRBJ1-1 TRBV7-6 CASSFTKGGTEAFF TGTGCCAGCAGCTTTACGAAGGGAGGGACTGAAGCTTTCTTT
. TRBJ2-1 TRBV7-2 CASSSGALVYNEQFF TGTGCCAGCAGCTCAGGGGCCCTGGTCTACAATGAGCAGTTCTTC
TRBD1 TRBJ2-7 TRBV29-1 CSVVGQDSYEQYF TGCAGCGTTGTAGGACAGGACTCCTACGAGCAGTACTTC